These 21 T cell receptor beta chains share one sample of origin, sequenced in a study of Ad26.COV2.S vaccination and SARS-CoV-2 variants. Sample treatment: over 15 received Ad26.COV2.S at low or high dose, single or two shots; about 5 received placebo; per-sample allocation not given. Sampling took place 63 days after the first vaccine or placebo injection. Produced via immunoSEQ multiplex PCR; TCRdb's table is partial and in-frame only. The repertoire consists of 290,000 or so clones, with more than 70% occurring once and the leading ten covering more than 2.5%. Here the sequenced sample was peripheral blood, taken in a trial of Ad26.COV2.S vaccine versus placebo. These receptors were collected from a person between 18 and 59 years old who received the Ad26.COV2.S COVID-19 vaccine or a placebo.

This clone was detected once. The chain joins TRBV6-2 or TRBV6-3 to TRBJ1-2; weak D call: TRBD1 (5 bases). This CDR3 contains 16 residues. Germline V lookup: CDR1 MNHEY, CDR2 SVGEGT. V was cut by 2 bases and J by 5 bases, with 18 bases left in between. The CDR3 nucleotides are TGTGCCAGCAGTTACCCCCCTTTGCCCAGGGCATATGGCTACACCTTC. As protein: CASSYPPLPRAYGYTF.

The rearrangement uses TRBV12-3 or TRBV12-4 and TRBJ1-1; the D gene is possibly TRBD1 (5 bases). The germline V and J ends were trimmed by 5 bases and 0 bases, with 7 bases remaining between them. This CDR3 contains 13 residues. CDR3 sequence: CASSRGVNTEAFF. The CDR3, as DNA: TGTGCCAGCAGTCGGGGGGTGAACACTGAAGCTTTCTTT.

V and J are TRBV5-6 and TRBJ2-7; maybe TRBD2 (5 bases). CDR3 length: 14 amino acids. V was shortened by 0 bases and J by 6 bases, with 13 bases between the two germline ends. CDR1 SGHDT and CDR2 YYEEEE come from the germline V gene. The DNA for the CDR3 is TGTGCCAGCAGCTTGGGTCGGGGTTTGGGCGAGCAGTACTTC. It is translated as CASSLGRGLGEQYF.

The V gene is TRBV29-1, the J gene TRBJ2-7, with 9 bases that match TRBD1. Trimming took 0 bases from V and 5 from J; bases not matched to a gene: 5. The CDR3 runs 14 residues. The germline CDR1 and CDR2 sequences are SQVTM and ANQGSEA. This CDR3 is CSVEDSDRGHEQYF. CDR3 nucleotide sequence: TGCAGCGTTGAAGATTCGGACAGGGGACACGAGCAGTACTTC.

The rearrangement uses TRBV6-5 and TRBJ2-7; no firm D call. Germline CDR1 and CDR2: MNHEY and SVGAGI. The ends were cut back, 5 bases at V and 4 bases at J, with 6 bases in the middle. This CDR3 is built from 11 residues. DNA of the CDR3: TGTGCCAGCAGTAGTCTTTACGAGCAGTACTTC. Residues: CASSSLYEQYF.

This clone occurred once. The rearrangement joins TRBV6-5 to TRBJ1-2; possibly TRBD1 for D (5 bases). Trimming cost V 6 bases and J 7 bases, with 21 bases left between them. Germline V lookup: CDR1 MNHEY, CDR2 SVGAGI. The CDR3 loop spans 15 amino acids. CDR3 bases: TGTGCCAGCAGCTTTTCCGGGGCCCCTACACCTGGCTACACCTTC. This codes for CASSFSGAPTPGYTF.

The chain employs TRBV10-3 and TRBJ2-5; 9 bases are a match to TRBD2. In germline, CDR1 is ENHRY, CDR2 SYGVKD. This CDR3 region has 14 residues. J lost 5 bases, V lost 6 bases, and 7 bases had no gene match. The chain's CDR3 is CAIRLSGGHETQYF. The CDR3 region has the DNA TGTGCCATCAGGTTGAGCGGGGGGCACGAGACCCAGTACTTC.

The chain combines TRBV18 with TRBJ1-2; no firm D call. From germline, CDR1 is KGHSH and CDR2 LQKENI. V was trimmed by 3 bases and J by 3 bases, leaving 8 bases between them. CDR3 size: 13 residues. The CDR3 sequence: CASSPEEDYGYTF. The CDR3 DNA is TGTGCCAGCTCACCGGAGGAAGACTATGGCTACACCTTC.

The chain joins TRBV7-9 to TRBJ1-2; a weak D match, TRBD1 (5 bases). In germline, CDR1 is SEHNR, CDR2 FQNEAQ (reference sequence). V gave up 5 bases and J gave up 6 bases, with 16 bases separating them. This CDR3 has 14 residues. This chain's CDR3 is CASSPDSRVNGYTF. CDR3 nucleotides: TGTGCCAGCAGCCCAGACAGCCGGGTGAATGGCTACACCTTC.

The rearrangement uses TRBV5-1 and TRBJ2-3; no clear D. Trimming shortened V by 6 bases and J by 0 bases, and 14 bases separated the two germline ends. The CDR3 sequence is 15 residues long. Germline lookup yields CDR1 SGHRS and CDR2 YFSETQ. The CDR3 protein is CASTSDGHSTDTQYF. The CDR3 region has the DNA TGCGCCAGCACCTCGGACGGGCATAGCACAGATACGCAGTATTTT.

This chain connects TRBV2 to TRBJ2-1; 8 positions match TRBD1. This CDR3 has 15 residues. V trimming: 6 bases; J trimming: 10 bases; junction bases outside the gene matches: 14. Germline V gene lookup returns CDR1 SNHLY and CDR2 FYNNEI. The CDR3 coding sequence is TGTGCCAGCAGACCAACCGGACAGGGTCGATGGGAGCAGTTCTTC. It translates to CASRPTGQGRWEQFF.

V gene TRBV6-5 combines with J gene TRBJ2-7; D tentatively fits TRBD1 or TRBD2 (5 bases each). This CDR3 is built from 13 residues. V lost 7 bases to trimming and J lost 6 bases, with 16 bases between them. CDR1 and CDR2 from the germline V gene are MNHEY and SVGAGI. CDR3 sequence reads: CASTLTGTSEQYF. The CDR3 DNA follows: TGTGCCAGCACCCTGACTGGGACCAGCGAGCAGTACTTC.

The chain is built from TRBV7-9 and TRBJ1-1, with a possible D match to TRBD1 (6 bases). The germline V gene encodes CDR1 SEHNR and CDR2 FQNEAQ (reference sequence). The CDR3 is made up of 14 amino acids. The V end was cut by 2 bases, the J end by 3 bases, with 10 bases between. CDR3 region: CASSLRGRDTEAFF. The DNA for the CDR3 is TGTGCCAGCAGCTTACGGGGGCGAGACACTGAAGCTTTCTTT. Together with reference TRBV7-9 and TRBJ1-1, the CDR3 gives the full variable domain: DTGVSQNPRHKITKRGQNVTFRCDPISEHNRLYWYRQTLGQGPEFLTYFQNEAQLEKSRLLSDRFSAERPKGSFSTLEIQRTEQGDSAMYLCASSLRGRDTEAFFGQGTRLTVV.

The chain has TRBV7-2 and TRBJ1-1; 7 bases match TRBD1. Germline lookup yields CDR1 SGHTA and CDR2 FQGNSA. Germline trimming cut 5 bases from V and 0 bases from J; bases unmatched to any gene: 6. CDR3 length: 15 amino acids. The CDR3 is CASSPGTAMNTEAFF. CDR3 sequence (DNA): TGTGCCAGCAGCCCGGGGACAGCCATGAACACTGAAGCTTTCTTT. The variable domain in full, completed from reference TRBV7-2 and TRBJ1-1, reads GAGVSQSPSNKVTEKGKDVELRCDPISGHTALYWYRQSLGQGLEFLIYFQGNSAPDKSGLPSDRFSAERTGGSVSTLTIQRTQQEDSAVYLCASSPGTAMNTEAFFGQGTRLTVV.

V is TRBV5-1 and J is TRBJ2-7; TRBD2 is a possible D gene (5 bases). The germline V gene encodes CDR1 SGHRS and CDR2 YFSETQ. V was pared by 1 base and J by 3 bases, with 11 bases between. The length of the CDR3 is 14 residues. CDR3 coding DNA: TGCGCCAGCAGCTTGAGTAGCGCTTTCTACGAGCAGTACTTC. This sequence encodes CASSLSSAFYEQYF. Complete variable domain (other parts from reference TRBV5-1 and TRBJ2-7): KAGVTQTPRYLIKTRGQQVTLSCSPISGHRSVSWYQQTPGQGLQFLFEYFSETQRNKGNFPGRFSGRQFSNSRSEMNVSTLELGDSALYLCASSLSSAFYEQYFGPGTRLTVT.

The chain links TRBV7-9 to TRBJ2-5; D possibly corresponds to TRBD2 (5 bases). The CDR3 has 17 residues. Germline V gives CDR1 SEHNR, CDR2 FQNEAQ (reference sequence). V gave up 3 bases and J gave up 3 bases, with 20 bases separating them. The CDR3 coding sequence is TGTGCCAGCAGCTTCCCCTCGTCTGGGGAGAGGGAAGAGACCCAGTACTTC. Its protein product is CASSFPSSGEREETQYF. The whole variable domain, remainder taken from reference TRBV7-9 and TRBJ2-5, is DTGVSQNPRHKITKRGQNVTFRCDPISEHNRLYWYRQTLGQGPEFLTYFQNEAQLEKSRLLSDRFSAERPKGSFSTLEIQRTEQGDSAMYLCASSFPSSGEREETQYFGPGTRLLVL.

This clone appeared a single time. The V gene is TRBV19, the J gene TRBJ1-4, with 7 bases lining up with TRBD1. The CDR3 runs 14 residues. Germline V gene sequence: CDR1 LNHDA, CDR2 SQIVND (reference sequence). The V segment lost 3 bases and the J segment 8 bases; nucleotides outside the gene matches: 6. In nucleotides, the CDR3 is TGTGCCAGTAGTATGGAGGGGACAGTAGAAAAACTGTTTTTT. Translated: CASSMEGTVEKLFF.

CDR3 residues: CASSSGQGGTNEKLFF. In DNA form, the CDR3 reads TGTGCCAGCAGTTCAGGACAGGGCGGGACTAATGAAAAACTGTTTTTT. This sequence joins TRBV6-5 and TRBJ1-4; 8 bases map to TRBD1. Germline CDR1 reads MNHEY; CDR2 reads SVGAGI. CDR3 length equals 16 residues. Trimming removed 4 bases from V and 2 bases from J; junction bases left unmatched: 6.

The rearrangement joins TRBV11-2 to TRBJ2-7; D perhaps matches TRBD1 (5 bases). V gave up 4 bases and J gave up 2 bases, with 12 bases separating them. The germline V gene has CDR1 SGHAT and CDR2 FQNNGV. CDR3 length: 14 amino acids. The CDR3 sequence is CASSWGSLPYEQYF. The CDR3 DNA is TGTGCCAGCAGCTGGGGCTCCCTTCCCTACGAGCAGTACTTC.

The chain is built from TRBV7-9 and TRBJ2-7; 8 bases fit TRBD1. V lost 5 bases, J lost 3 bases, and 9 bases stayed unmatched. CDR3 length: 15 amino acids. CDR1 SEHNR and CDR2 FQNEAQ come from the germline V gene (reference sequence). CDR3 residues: CASSRSAGGVYEQYF. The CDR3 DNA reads TGTGCCAGCAGCCGTTCCGCAGGGGGCGTCTACGAGCAGTACTTC.

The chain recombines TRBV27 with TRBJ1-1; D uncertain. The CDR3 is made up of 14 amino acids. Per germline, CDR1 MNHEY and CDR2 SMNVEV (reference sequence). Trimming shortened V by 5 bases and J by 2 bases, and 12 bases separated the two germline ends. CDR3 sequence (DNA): TGTGCCAGCAGTCCCTCGTTGGCTAACACTGAAGCTTTCTTT. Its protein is CASSPSLANTEAFF.